This T cell receptor beta chain emerged from a study of identical twins. Template switching added a universal primer binding site, and final cDNA carried unique molecular identifiers. TCRdb fed the 5' RACE reads into MiXCR, producing one record per CDR3 protein. The sample records some 690,000 distinct CDR3 sequences, around 21% being singletons. Healthy Caucasians were all of the donors. CDR1 is MNHNS and CDR2 is SASEGT in the germline V gene. V trimming: 6 bases; J trimming: 3 bases; junction bases outside the gene matches: 11. The CDR3 sequence is 17 residues long. The sample was also reused in another study, on T cells expressing NK-cell markers. This second report adds: The TCR beta repertoires were obtained from sorted CD3+CD56+NKG2C+, CD3+CD56+NKG2C- and CD3+CD56-NKG2C+ T cells.

The sequencing sample was made of PBMCs. The source is a woman between 18 and 29 years old in good health. This rearrangement joins TRBV6-1 to TRBJ2-2, with 9 bases that match TRBD1. CDR3: CASSPGTGSFYTGELFF. CDR3 in DNA: TGTGCCAGCAGCCCCGGGACAGGGTCTTTCTACACCGGGGAGCTGTTTTTT.